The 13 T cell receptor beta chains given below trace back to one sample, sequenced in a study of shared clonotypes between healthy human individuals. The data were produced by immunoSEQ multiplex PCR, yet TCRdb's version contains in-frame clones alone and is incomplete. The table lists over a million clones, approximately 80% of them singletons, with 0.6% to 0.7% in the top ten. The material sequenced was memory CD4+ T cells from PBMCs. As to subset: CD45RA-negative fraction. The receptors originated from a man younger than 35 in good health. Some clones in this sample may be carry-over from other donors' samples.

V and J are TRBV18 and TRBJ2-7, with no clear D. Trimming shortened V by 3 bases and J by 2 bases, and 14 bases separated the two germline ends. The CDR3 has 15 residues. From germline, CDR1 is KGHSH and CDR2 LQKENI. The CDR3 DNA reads TGTGCCAGCTCACCGGTGGCAGCCGTTGCCTACGAGCAGTACTTC. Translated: CASSPVAAVAYEQYF.

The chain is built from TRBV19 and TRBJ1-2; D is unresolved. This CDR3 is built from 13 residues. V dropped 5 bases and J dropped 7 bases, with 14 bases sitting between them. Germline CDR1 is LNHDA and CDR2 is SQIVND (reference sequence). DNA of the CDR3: TGTGCCAGTAGTCCCGGACTTCAAGGTGGCTACACCTTC. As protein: CASSPGLQGGYTF.

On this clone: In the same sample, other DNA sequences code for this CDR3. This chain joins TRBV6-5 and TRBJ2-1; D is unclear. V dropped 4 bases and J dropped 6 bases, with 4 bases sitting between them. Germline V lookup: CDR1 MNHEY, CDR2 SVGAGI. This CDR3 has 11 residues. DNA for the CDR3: TGTGCCAGCAGTTCCCCCAATGAGCAGTTCTTC. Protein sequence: CASSSPNEQFF.

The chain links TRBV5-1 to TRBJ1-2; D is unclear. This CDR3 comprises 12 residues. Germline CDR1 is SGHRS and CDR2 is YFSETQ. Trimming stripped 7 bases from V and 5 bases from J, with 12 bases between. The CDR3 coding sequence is TGCGCCAGCGACGGGCCTGGGTATGGCTACACCTTC. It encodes CASDGPGYGYTF.

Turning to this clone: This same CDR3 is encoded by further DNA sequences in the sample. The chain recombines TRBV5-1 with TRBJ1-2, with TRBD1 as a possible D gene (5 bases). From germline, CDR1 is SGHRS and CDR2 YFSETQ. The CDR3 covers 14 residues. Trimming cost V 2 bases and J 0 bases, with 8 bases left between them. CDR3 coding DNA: TGCGCCAGCAGCTTCGGGGGGTCTAACTATGGCTACACCTTC. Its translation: CASSFGGSNYGYTF.

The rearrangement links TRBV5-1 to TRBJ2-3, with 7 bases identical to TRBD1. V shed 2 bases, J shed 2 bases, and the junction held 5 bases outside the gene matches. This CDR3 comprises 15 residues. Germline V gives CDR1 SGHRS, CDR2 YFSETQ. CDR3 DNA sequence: TGCGCCAGCAGCTTCCGACAGGGCCCCACAGATACGCAGTATTTT. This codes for CASSFRQGPTDTQYF.

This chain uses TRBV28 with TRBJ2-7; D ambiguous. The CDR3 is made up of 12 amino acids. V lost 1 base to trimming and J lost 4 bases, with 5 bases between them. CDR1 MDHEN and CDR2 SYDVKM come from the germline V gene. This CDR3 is CASSLSQYEQYF. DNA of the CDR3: TGTGCCAGCAGTTTATCCCAGTACGAGCAGTACTTC.

CDR3 loop: CASSLDGGDRLEQFF. The CDR3 region has the DNA TGTGCCAGCAGCTTAGATGGAGGGGACAGGTTAGAGCAGTTCTTC. The chain carries TRBV11-2 and TRBJ2-1, with 8 nucleotides matching TRBD1. Germline trimming cut 0 bases from V and 10 bases from J; bases unmatched to any gene: 8. CDR3 length: 15 residues. The germline gives CDR1 SGHAT, CDR2 FQNNGV.

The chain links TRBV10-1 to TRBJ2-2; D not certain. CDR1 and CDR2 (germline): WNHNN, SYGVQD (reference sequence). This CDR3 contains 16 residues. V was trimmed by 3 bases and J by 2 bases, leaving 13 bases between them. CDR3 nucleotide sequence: TGCGCCAGCAGTGAATCTCGAAGGTCTAACACCGGGGAGCTGTTTTTT. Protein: CASSESRRSNTGELFF.

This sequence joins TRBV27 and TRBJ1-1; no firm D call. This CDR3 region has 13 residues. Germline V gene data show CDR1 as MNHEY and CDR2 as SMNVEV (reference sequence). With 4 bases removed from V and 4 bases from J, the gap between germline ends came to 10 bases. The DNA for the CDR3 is TGTGCCAGCAGTTATGGCGGACGCACTGAAGCTTTCTTT. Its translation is CASSYGGRTEAFF.

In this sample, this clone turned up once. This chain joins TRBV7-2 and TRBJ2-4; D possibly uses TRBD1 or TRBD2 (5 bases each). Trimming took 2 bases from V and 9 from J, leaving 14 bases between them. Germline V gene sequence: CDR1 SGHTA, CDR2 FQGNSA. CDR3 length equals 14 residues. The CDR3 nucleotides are TGTGCCAGCAGCTTAAGACGGGACGGTACCATTCAGTACTTC. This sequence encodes CASSLRRDGTIQYF.

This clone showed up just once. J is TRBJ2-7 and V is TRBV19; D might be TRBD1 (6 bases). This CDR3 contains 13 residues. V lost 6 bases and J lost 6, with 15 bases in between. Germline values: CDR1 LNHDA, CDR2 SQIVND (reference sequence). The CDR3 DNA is TGTGCCAGTAGAACACAGGGTCGGGCCGAGCAGTACTTC. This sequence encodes CASRTQGRAEQYF.

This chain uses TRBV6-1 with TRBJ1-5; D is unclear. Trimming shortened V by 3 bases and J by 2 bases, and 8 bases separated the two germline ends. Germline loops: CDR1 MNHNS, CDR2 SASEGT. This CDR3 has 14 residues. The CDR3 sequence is CASSDSGGNQPQHF. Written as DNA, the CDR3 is TGTGCCAGCAGTGACAGCGGTGGCAATCAGCCCCAGCATTTT.